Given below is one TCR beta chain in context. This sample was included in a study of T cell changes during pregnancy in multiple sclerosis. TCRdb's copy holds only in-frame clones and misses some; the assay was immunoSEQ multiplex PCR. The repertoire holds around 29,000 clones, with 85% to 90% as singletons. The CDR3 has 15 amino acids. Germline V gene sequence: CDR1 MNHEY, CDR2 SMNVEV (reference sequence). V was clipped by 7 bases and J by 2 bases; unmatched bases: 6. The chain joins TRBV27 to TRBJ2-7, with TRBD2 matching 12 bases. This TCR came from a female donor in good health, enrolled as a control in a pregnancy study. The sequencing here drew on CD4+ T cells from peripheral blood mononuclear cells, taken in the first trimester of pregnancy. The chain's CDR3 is CASTSGLAGAYEQYF. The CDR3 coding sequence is TGTGCCAGCACATCGGGACTAGCGGGTGCCTACGAGCAGTACTTC.